This TCR beta chain is drawn from a study of T cells expressing NK-cell markers (TCRdb year 2020). As for the study more broadly: In sorted CD3+CD56+NKG2C+, CD3+CD56+NKG2C- and CD3+CD56-NKG2C+ T-cell subsets from about eight donors, TCR beta-chain repertoires were profiled. Among the eight sequenced donors, seven were HCMV-seropositive and one was HCMV-seronegative. Randomly selected healthy volunteers, three men and five women, were used as the eight sequenced donors. Illumina HiSeq 2000/2500, MiSeq or NextSeq was used to sequence libraries as 2 x 150 bp reads.

A remark on this clonotype: Its antigen remains undetermined.

Reading from cysteine to phenylalanine, the CDR3 counts 15 amino acids. No DNA is recorded. According to the germline V gene (reference sequence), CDR1 reads MNHEY and CDR2 reads SMNVEV. The sample was run on an Illumina HiSeq 2000. TCR beta cDNA libraries were prepared using 5'RACE template switching, which introduced a universal primer site and unique molecular identifiers. Synthesis of cDNA was primed from the TCR beta constant segment and was followed by two consecutive PCR amplification steps. The paper's processing steps were these. MIGEC was used to demultiplex reads and group the reads by UMI, and MiTCR was used to assemble and quantify clonotypes. Only TCR cDNA sequences supported by at least two reads were kept to exclude erroneous sequences. The tcR package was used for downstream repertoire analysis, and clonotypes were matched across fractions by CDR3 nucleotide sequence plus V segment. Antigen specificity was annotated against VDJdb with VDJmatch, allowing one amino acid substitution in CDR3. TCRdb reanalyzed the reads, keeping one entry per CDR3 protein sequence and omitting DNA. The V and J calls and clone size are TCRdb's, not the authors'. The table of this sample itemizes 120,000 to 150,000 distinct CDR3 sequences. The ten largest clones take up 12% of the sample.

Summary of the overall study and its limitations: Those dominant clonotypes were again the most abundant among CD3+CD56-NKG2C+ cells in a few donors, at about 28.3-65%. For 6 or 7 donors, the dominant CD3+CD56+NKG2C+ clonotypes were among the top 10 CD8+ clonotypes and accounted for roughly 1.0-7.5% of CD8+ T cells. Whether the expanded NKG2C-expressing T cell clones were specific for HCMV antigens remained unclear.

A commercial ELISA kit detecting HCMV-specific IgG in serum was used to determine HCMV serostatus. Ficoll density gradient centrifugation was used to isolate peripheral blood mononuclear cells from blood. The sequenced material came from blood T cells: a sorted CD56 or NKG2C T cell subset, CD4+ or CD8+ T cells, or bulk PBMC T cells (not recorded which). This receptor was identified in a man aged 18 to 30 in good health. Donor details come from another sample of the same person, matched by shared clones. The rearranged segments are TRBV27 and TRBJ1-2; TCRdb names TRBD1, which stays unverified in the absence of DNA. The CDR3 has the sequence CASSFSRDSLYGYTF.